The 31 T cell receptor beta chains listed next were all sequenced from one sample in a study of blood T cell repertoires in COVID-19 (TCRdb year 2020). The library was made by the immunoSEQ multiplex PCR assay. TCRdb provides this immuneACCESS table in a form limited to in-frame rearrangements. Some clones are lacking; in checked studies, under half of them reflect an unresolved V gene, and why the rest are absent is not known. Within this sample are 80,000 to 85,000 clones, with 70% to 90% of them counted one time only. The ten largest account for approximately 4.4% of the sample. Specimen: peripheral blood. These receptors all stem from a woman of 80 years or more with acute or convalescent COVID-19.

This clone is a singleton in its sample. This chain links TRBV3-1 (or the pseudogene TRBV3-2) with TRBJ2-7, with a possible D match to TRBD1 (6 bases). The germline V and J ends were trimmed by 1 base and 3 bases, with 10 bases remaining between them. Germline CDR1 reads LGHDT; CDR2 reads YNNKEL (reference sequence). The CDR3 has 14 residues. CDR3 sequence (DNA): TGTGCCAGCAGCCAAGCCCGCAGGGGCTACGAGCAGTACTTC. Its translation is CASSQARRGYEQYF.

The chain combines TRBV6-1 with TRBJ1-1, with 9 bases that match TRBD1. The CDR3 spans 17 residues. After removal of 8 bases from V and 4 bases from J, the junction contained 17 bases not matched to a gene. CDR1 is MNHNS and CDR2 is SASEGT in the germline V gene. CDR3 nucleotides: TGTGCCAGCGGTGTGCTCTCGAGGACAGGGGCGGGCACTGAAGCTTTCTTT. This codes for CASGVLSRTGAGTEAFF.

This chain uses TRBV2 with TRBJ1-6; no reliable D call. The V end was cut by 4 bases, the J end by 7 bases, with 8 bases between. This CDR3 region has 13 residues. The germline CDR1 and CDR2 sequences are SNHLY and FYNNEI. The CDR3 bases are TGTGCCAGCAGTGGGCAGAGGAATTCACCCCTCCACTTT. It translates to CASSGQRNSPLHF.

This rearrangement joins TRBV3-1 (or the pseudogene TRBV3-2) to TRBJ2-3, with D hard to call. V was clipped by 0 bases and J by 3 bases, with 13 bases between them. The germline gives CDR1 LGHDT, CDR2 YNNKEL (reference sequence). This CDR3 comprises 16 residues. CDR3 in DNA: TGTGCCAGCAGCCAAGATCTCGCGAGCCGGACAGATACGCAGTATTTT. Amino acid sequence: CASSQDLASRTDTQYF.

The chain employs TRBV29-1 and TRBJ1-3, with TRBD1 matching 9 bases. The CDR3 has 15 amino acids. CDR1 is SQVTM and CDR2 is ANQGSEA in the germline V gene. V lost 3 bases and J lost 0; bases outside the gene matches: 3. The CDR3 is CSVEGQGYSGNTIYF. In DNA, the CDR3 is TGCAGCGTTGAGGGACAGGGTTACTCTGGAAACACCATATATTTT. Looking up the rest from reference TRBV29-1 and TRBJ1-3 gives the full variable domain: SAVISQKPSRDICQRGTSLTIQCQVDSQVTMMFWYRQQPGQSLTLIATANQGSEATYESGFVIDKFPISRPNLTFSTLTVSNMSPEDSSIYLCSVEGQGYSGNTIYFGEGSWLTVV.

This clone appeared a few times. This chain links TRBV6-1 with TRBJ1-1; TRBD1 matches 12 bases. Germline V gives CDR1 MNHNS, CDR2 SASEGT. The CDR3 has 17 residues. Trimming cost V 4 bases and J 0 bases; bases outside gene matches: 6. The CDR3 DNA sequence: TGTGCCAGCAGTGTGGGGACAGGGGGCGCCCTGAACACTGAAGCTTTCTTT. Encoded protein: CASSVGTGGALNTEAFF.

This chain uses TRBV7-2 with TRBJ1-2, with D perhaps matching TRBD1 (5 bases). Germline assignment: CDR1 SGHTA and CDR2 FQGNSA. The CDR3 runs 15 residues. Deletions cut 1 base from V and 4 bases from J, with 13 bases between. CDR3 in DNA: TGTGCCAGCAGCTTAGACAGGCCCCTTGGCTATGGCTACACCTTC. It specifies CASSLDRPLGYGYTF.

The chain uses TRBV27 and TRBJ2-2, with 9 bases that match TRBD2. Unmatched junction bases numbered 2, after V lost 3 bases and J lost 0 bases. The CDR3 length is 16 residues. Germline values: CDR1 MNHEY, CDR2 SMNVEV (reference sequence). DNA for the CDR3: TGTGCCAGCAGTTTTAGCGGGAGACCGAACACCGGGGAGCTGTTTTTT. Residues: CASSFSGRPNTGELFF.

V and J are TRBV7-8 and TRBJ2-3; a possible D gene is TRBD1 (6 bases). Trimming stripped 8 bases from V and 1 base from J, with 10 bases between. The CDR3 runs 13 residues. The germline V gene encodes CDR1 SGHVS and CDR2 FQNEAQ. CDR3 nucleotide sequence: TGTGCCAGCTCTGACAGGCGCACAGATACGCAGTATTTT. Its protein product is CASSDRRTDTQYF.

CDR3 in DNA: TGTGCCAGCAGCGCTATACGGGACACGGTCTATTCGGCCCTCCACTTT. Protein product: CASSAIRDTVYSALHF. This chain uses TRBV9 with TRBJ1-6; weak D call: TRBD1 (6 bases). In germline, CDR1 is SGDLS, CDR2 YYNGEE. V was pared by 3 bases and J by 14 bases, with 24 bases between. This CDR3 is 16 amino acids long.

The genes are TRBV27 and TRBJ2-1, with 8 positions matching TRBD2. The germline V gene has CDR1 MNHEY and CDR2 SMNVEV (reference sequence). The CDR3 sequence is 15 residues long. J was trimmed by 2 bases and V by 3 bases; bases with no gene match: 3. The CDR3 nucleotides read TGTGCCAGCAGTTTCCTAGCGGGTACCTACAATGAGCAGTTCTTC. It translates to CASSFLAGTYNEQFF.

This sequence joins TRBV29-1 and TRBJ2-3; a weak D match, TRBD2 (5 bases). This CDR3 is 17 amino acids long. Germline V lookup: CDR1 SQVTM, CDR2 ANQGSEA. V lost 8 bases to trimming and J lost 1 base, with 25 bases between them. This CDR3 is CSFERSVGTRGTDTQYF. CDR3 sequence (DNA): TGCAGCTTCGAACGTAGCGTGGGCACTCGGGGCACAGATACGCAGTATTTT.

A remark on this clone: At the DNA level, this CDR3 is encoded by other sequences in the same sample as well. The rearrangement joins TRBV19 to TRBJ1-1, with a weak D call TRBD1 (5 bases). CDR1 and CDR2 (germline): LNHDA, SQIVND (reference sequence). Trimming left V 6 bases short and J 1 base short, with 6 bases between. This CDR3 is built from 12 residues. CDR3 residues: CASSDRNTEAFF. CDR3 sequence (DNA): TGTGCCAGTAGCGACAGGAACACTGAAGCTTTCTTT.

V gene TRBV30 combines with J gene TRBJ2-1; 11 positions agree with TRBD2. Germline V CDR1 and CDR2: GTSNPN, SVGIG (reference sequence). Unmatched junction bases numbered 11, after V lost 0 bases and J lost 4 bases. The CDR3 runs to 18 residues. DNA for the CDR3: TGTGCCTGGAGTGTACCTTTAGCCGGGACTAGCGGATACAATGAGCAGTTCTTC. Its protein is CAWSVPLAGTSGYNEQFF.

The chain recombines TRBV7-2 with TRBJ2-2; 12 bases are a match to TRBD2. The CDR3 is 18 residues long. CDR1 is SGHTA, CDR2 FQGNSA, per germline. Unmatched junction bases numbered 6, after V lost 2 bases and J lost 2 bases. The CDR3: CASSLKTSGGHNTGELFF. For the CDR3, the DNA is TGTGCCAGCAGCTTAAAGACTAGCGGGGGCCACAACACCGGGGAGCTGTTTTTT. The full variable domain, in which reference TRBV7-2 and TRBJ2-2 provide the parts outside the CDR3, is GAGVSQSPSNKVTEKGKDVELRCDPISGHTALYWYRQSLGQGLEFLIYFQGNSAPDKSGLPSDRFSAERTGGSVSTLTIQRTQQEDSAVYLCASSLKTSGGHNTGELFFGEGSRLTVL.

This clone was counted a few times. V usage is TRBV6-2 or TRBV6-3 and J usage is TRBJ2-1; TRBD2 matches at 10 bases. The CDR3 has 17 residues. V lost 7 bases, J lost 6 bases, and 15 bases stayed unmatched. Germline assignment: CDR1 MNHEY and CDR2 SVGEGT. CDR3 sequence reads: CASIPTLLAGGINEQFF. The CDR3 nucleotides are TGTGCCAGCATCCCTACTCTATTAGCGGGAGGTATCAATGAGCAGTTCTTC.

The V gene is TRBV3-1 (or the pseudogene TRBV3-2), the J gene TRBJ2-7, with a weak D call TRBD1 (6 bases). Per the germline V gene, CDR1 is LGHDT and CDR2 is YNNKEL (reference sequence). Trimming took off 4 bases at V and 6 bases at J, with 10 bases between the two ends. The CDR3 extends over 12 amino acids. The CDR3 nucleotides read TGTGCCAGCAGCCTAGGGGGTGGCGAGCAGTACTTC. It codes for CASSLGGGEQYF.

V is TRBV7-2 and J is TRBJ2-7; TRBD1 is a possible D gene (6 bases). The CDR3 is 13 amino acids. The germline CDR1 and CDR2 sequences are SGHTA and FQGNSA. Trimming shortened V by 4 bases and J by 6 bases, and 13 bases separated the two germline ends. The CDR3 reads CASSSHRDTEQYF. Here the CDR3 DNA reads TGTGCCAGCAGCTCCCACCGGGACACCGAGCAGTACTTC.

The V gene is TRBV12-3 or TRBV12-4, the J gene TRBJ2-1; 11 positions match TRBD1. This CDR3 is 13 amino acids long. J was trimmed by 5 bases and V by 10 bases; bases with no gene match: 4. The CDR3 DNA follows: TGTGCCACCGGGGACAGGGGGAACAATGAGCAGTTCTTC. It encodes CATGDRGNNEQFF.

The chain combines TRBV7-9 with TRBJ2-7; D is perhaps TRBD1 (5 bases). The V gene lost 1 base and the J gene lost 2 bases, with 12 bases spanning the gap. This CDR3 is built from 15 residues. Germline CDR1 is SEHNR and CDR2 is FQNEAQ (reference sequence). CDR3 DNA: TGTGCCAGCAGCTTAGGTTGGGGCCCCGCCTACGAGCAGTACTTC. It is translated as CASSLGWGPAYEQYF. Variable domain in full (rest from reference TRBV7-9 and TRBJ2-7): DTGVSQNPRHKITKRGQNVTFRCDPISEHNRLYWYRQTLGQGPEFLTYFQNEAQLEKSRLLSDRFSAERPKGSFSTLEIQRTEQGDSAMYLCASSLGWGPAYEQYFGPGTRLTVT.

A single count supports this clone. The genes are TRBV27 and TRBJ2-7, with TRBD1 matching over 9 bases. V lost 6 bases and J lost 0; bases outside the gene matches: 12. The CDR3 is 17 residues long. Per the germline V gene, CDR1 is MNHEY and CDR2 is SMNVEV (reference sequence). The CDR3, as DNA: TGTGCCAGCAGATCGGTTGTTGGGACAGGGTACTCCTACGAGCAGTACTTC. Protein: CASRSVVGTGYSYEQYF.

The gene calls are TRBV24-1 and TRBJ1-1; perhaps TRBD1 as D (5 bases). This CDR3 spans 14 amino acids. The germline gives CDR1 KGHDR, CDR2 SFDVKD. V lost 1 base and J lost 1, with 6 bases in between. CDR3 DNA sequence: TGTGCCACCAGTGATTTCAGGGAGAACACTGAAGCTTTCTTT. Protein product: CATSDFRENTEAFF.

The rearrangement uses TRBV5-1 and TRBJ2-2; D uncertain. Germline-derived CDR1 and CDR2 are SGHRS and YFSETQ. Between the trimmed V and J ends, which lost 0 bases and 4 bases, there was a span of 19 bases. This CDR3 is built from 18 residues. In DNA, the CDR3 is TGCGCCAGCAGCTTGGTTGCCCCCACCCGAACTCCCACCGGGGAGCTGTTTTTT. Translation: CASSLVAPTRTPTGELFF.

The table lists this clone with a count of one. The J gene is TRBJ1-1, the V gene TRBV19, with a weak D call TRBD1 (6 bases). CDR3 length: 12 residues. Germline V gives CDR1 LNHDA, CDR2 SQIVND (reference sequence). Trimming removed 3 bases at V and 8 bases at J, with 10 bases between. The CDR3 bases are TGTGCCAGTAGTATTCGGGGGGCGGAAGCTTTCTTT. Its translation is CASSIRGAEAFF.

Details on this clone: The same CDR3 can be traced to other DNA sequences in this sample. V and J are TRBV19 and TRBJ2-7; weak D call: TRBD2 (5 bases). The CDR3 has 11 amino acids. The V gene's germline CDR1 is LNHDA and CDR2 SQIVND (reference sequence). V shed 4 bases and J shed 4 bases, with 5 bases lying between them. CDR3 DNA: TGTGCCAGTAGTACGGGATACGAGCAGTACTTC. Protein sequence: CASSTGYEQYF.

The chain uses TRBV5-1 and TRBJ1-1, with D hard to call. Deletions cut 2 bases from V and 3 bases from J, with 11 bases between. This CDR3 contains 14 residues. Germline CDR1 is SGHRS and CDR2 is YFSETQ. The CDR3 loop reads CASSFKEGHTEAFF. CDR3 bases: TGCGCCAGCAGCTTTAAAGAGGGTCACACTGAAGCTTTCTTT. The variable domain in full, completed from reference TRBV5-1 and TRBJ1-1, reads KAGVTQTPRYLIKTRGQQVTLSCSPISGHRSVSWYQQTPGQGLQFLFEYFSETQRNKGNFPGRFSGRQFSNSRSEMNVSTLELGDSALYLCASSFKEGHTEAFFGQGTRLTVV.

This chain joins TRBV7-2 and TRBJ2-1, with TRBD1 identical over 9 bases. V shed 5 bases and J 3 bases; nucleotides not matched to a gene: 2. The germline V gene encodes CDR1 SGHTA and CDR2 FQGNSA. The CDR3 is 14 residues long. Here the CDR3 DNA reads TGTGCCAGCAGCAAGACAGGGGGCTACAATGAGCAGTTCTTC. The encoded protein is CASSKTGGYNEQFF.

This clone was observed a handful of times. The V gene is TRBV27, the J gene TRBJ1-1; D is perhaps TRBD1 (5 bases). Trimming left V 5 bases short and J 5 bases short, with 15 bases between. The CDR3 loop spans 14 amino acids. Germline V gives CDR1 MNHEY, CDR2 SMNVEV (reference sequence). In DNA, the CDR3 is TGTGCCAGCAGTAGCTGGGAGGGGAGGACTGAAGCTTTCTTT. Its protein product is CASSSWEGRTEAFF.

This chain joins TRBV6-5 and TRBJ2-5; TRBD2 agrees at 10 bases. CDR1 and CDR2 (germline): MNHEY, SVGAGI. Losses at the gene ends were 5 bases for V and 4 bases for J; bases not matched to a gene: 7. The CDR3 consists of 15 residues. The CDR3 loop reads CASSRGTSVGETQYF. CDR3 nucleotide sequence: TGTGCCAGCAGTCGGGGGACTAGCGTGGGAGAGACCCAGTACTTC.

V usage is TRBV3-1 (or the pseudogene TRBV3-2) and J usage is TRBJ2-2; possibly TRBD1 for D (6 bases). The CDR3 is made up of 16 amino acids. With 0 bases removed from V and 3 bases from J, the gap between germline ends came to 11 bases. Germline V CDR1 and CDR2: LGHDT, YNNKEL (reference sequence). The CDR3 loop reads CASSQETGRDTGELFF. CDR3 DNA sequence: TGTGCCAGCAGCCAAGAAACAGGGCGGGACACCGGGGAGCTGTTTTTT.

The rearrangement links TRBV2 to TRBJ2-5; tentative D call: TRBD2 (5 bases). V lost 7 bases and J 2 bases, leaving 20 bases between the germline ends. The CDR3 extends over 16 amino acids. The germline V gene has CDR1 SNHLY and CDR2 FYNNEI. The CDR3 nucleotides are TGTGCCAGCAACCTCGGACTCCGACTAAAACAAGAGACCCAGTACTTC. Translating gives CASNLGLRLKQETQYF.